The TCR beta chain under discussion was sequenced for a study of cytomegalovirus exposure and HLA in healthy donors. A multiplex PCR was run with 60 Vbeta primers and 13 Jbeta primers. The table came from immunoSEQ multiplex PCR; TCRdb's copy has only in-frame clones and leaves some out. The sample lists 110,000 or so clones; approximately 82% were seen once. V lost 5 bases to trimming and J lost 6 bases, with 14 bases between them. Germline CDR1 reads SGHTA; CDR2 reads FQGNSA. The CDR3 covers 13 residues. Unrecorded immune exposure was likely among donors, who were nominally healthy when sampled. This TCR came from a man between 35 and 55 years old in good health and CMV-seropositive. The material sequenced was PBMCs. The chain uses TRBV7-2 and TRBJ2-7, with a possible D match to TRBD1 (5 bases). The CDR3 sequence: CASSPPGAGEQYF. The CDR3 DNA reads TGTGCCAGCAGCCCACCTGGGGCAGGCGAGCAGTACTTC.